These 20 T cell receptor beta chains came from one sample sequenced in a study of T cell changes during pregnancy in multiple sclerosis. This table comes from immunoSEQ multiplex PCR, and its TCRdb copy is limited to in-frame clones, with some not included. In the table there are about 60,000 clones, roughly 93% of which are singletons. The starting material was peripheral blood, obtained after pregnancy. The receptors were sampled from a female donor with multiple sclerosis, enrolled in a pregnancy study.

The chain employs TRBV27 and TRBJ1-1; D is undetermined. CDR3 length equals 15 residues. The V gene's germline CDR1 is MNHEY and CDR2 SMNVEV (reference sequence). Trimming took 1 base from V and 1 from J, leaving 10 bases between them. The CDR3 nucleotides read TGTGCCAGCAGTTTATTAGGCAGGCCGAACACTGAAGCTTTCTTT. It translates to CASSLLGRPNTEAFF.

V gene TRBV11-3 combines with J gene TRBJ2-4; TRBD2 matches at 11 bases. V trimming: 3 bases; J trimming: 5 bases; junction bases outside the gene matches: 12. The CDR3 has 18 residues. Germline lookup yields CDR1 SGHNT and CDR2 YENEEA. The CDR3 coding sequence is TGTGCCAGCAGCTTCACCGGGACTAGCGGATCGGGGCAAAACATTCAGTACTTC. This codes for CASSFTGTSGSGQNIQYF. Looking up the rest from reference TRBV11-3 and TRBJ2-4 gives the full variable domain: EAGVVQSPRYKIIEKKQPVAFWCNPISGHNTLYWYLQNLGQGPELLIRYENEEAVDDSQLPKDRFSAERLKGVDSTLKIQPAELGDSAVYLCASSFTGTSGSGQNIQYFGAGTRLSVL.

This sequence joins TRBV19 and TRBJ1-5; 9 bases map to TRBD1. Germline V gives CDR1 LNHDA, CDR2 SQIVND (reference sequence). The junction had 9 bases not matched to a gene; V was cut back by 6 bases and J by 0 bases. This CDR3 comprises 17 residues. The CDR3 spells CASSDSGTGISNQPQHF. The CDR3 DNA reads TGTGCCAGTAGCGATTCCGGGACAGGGATTAGCAATCAGCCCCAGCATTTT.

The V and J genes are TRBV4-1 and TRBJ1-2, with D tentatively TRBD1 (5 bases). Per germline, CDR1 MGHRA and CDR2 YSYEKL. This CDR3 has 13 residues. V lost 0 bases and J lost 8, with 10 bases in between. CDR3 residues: CASSQDQGSGYTF. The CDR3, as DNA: TGCGCCAGCAGCCAAGATCAGGGAAGCGGCTACACCTTC.

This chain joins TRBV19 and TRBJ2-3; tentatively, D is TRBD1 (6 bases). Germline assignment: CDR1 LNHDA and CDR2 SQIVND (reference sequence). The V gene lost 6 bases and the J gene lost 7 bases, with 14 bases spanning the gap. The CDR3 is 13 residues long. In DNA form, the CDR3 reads TGTGCCAGTAGCGCGGCACAGGGATATACGCAGTATTTT. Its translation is CASSAAQGYTQYF.

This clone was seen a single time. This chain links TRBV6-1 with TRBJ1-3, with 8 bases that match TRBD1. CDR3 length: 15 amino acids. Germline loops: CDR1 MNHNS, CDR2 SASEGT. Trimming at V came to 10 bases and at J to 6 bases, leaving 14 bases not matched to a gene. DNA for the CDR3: TGTGCCACCGCGGTTGACAGGGGACTGACAAACACCATATATTTT. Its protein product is CATAVDRGLTNTIYF.

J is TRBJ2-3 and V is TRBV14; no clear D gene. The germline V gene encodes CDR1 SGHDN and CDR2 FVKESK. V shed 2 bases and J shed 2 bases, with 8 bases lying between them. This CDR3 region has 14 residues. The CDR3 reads CASSQIRVTDTQYF. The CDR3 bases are TGTGCCAGCAGCCAAATTCGGGTCACAGATACGCAGTATTTT. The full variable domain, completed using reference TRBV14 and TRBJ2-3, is EAGVTQFPSHSVIEKGQTVTLRCDPISGHDNLYWYRRVMGKEIKFLLHFVKESKQDESGMPNNRFLAERTGGTYSTLKVQPAELEDSGVYFCASSQIRVTDTQYFGPGTRLTVL.

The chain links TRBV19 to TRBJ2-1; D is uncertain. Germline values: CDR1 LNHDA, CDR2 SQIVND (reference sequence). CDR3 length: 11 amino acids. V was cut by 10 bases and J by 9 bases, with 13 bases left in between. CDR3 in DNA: TGTGCCACCCTAGGATTTGGTGAGCAGTTCTTC. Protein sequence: CATLGFGEQFF.

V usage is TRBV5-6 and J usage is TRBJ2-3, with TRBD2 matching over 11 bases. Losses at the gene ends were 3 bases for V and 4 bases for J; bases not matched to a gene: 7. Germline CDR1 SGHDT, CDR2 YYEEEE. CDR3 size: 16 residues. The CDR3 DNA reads TGTGCCAGCAGCTCTCGGGTAGCGGGAGGGGCAGATACGCAGTATTTT. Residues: CASSSRVAGGADTQYF. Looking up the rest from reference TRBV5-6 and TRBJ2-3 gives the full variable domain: DAGVTQSPTHLIKTRGQQVTLRCSPKSGHDTVSWYQQALGQGPQFIFQYYEEEERQRGNFPDRFSGHQFPNYSSELNVNALLLGDSALYLCASSSRVAGGADTQYFGPGTRLTVL.

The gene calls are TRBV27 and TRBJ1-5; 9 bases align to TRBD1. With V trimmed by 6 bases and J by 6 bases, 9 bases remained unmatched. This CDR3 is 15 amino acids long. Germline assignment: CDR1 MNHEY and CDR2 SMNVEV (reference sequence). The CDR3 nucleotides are TGTGCCAGCAGCACCGGGACAGGGTTGGGTCAGCCCCAGCATTTT. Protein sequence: CASSTGTGLGQPQHF.

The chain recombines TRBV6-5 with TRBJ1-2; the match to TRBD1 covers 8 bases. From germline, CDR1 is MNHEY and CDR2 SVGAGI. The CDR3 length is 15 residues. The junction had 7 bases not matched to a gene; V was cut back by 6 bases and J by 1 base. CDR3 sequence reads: CASSTGGSGNYGYTF. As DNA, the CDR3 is TGTGCCAGCAGCACAGGGGGAAGCGGTAACTATGGCTACACCTTC.

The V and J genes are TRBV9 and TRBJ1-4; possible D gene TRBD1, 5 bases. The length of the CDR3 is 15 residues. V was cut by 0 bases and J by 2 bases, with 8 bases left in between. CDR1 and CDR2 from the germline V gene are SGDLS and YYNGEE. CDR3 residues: CASSVGGATNEKLFF. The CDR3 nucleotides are TGTGCCAGCAGCGTAGGTGGGGCCACTAATGAAAAACTGTTTTTT.

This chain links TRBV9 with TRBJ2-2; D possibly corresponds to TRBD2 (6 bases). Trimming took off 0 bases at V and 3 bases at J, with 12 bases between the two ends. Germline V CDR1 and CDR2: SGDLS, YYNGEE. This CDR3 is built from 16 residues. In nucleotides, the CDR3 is TGTGCCAGCAGCGTAGAGGGACCGGGGGACACCGGGGAGCTGTTTTTT. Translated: CASSVEGPGDTGELFF.

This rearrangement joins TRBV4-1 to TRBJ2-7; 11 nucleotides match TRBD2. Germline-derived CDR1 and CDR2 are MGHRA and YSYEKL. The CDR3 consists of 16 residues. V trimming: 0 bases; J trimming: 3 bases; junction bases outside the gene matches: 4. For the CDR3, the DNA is TGCGCCAGCAGCCAAGAAGGGACTAGCGGCCTCTACGAGCAGTACTTC. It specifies CASSQEGTSGLYEQYF.

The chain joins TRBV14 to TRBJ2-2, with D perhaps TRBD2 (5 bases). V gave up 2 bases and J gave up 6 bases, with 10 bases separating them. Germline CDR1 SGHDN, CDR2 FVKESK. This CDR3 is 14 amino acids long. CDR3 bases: TGTGCCAGCAGCCAAACTCTAGCACCCGGGGAGCTGTTTTTT. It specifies CASSQTLAPGELFF.

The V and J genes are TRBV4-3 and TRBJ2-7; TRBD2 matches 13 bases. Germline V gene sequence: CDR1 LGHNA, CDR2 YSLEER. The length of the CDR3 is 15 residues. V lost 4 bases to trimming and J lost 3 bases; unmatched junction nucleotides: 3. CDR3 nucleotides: TGCGCCAGCAGCCGGGGGACTAGCGGGATCTACGAGCAGTACTTC. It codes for CASSRGTSGIYEQYF.

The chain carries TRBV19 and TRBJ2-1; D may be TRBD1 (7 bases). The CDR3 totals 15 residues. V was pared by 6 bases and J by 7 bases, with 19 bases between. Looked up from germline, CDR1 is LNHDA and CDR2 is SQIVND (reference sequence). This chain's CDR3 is CASRRTGGTGNEQFF. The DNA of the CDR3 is TGTGCCAGTAGGAGGACAGGCGGGACGGGAAATGAGCAGTTCTTC.

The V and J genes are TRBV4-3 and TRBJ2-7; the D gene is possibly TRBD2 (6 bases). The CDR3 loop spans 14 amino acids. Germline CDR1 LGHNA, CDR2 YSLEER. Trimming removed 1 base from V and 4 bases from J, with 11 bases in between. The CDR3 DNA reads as TGCGCCAGCAGCCAAGTCGCGGGACGGTACGAGCAGTACTTC. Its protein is CASSQVAGRYEQYF.

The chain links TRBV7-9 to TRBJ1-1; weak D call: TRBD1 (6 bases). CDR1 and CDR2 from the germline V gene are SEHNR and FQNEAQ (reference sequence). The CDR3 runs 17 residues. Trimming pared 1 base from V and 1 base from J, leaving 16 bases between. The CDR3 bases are TGTGCCAGCAGCTTAGAGGGACATCGCCTGGGGAACACTGAAGCTTTCTTT. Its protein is CASSLEGHRLGNTEAFF.

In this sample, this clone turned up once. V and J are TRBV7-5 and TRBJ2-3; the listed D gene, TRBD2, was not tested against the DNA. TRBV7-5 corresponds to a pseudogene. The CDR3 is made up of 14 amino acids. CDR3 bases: TGTGCCAGACATCGACGGGAAAGCGGAAATACGCAGTATTTT. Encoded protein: CARHRRESGNTQYF.